A single sample gave rise to the 6 T cell receptor beta chains below, sequenced in a study of control samples from healthy donors and cancer patients. Repertoires were generated with immunoSEQ multiplex PCR, while TCRdb's copy carries only in-frame clones and drops some. The sample lists roughly 70,000 clones, nearly 85% occurring once. The material sequenced was blood. The receptors come from a man aged 50-60 years in good health.

The rearrangement uses TRBV28 and TRBJ1-1; possibly TRBD1 for D (5 bases). Germline V lookup: CDR1 MDHEN, CDR2 SYDVKM. The length of the CDR3 is 14 residues. The V gene lost 5 bases and the J gene lost 4 bases, with 14 bases spanning the gap. The CDR3 protein is CASSPHRDGTEAFF. The CDR3 coding sequence is TGTGCCAGCAGTCCGCACCGGGACGGCACTGAAGCTTTCTTT.

The V call is TRBV6-5, the J call TRBJ1-5; the D is unclear. This CDR3 spans 13 amino acids. V was pared by 10 bases and J by 10 bases, with 20 bases between. From germline, CDR1 is MNHEY and CDR2 SVGAGI. The CDR3, as DNA: TGTGCCACCCGAAGGCATCCTCGGGAACCCCAGCATTTT. This translates into CATRRHPREPQHF.

In this sample, this clone turned up once. V is TRBV21-1 and J is TRBJ1-1; the D segment call TRBD1 is taken from the table without a DNA check. TRBV21-1 constitutes a pseudogene. This CDR3 is built from 14 residues. The CDR3 region has the DNA TGTGCCAGCAGCCGGGACAGGGGAAACACTGAAGCTTTCTTT. Its protein product is CASSRDRGNTEAFF.

V gene TRBV19 combines with J gene TRBJ1-3, with D possibly being TRBD1 (5 bases). Per germline, CDR1 LNHDA and CDR2 SQIVND (reference sequence). The CDR3 consists of 15 residues. Trimming removed 2 bases at V and 4 bases at J, with 12 bases between. The CDR3 DNA reads as TGTGCCAGTAGTATATCAGGGCTCCTCGGAAACACCATATATTTT. Translation: CASSISGLLGNTIYF.

The chain recombines TRBV4-1 with TRBJ1-2; D may be TRBD1 (5 bases). Germline CDR1 and CDR2: MGHRA and YSYEKL. V was shortened by 1 base and J by 6 bases, with 15 bases between the two germline ends. This CDR3 is 15 amino acids long. For the CDR3, the DNA is TGCGCCAGCAGCCAAGGATCAGCCAGGGAGCATGGCTACACCTTC. Protein product: CASSQGSAREHGYTF.

This clone has just a few counts. The gene calls are TRBV2 and TRBJ2-7; D not resolved. The CDR3 extends over 13 amino acids. V dropped 1 base and J dropped 0 bases, with 4 bases sitting between them. Germline CDR1 SNHLY, CDR2 FYNNEI. CDR3 loop: CASSEESSYEQYF. Written as DNA, the CDR3 is TGTGCCAGCAGTGAAGAGAGCTCCTACGAGCAGTACTTC.